These 11 T cell receptor beta chains were sequenced from one sample in a study of blood T cell repertoires in COVID-19 (dated by TCRdb to 2018 to 2021). Receptor libraries were prepared by the immunoSEQ multiplex PCR assay. TCRdb holds this immuneACCESS table with in-frame rearrangements only. Some clones are missing; in checked studies, unresolved V genes explain under half, and the rest has no known cause. In this sample the table shows 100,000 or so clones, under 95% of which occur a single time. Together, the top ten hold roughly 2.2% of the sample. The sample taken for sequencing was peripheral blood. All receptors come from a human donor with active COVID-19. The donor label of this sample is uncertain.

The genes are TRBV19 and TRBJ2-1; D not resolved. Germline CDR1 and CDR2: LNHDA and SQIVND (reference sequence). V lost 0 bases and J lost 3, with 3 bases in between. This CDR3 comprises 13 residues. The CDR3 DNA follows: TGTGCCAGTAGTATAGACTTCTACAATGAGCAGTTCTTC. It encodes CASSIDFYNEQFF.

J is TRBJ1-5 and V is TRBV7-2, with 8 bases fitting TRBD1. The trim removed 5 bases at V and 3 bases at J, leaving 6 bases unmatched. The CDR3 extends over 15 amino acids. Per the germline V gene, CDR1 is SGHTA and CDR2 is FQGNSA. CDR3 protein: CASSTGTGFNQPQHF. The CDR3 DNA reads TGTGCCAGCAGCACTGGGACAGGCTTCAATCAGCCCCAGCATTTT.

The genes are TRBV28 and TRBJ2-2; TRBD2 is a possible D gene (5 bases). The CDR3 has 13 residues. Germline V gene data show CDR1 as MDHEN and CDR2 as SYDVKM. The ends were cut back, 6 bases at V and 5 bases at J, with 10 bases in the middle. Written as DNA, the CDR3 is TGTGCCAGCAGCTTCGTAGCGACCGGGGAGCTGTTTTTT. Translating gives CASSFVATGELFF.

The V call is TRBV11-3, the J call TRBJ2-1; 8 positions match TRBD1. With 4 bases clipped from V and 7 bases from J, the junction kept 6 bases outside the gene matches. There are 14 residues in the CDR3. Germline V gives CDR1 SGHNT, CDR2 YENEEA. The CDR3 reads CASSYQGAWNEQFF. CDR3 coding DNA: TGTGCCAGCAGCTACCAGGGGGCTTGGAATGAGCAGTTCTTC.

This chain uses TRBV13 with TRBJ1-4, with TRBD1 matching over 10 bases. The V and J ends lost 5 bases and 3 bases, in that order; junction bases with no gene match: 12. This CDR3 has 18 amino acids. CDR1 is PRHDT and CDR2 is FYEKMQ in the germline V gene (reference sequence). The CDR3 DNA reads TGTGCCAGCAGCCTTCACAACCGGGACAGGGGTCCTAATGAAAAACTGTTTTTT. Protein: CASSLHNRDRGPNEKLFF.

Remarks on this clone: A read error may produce the germline difference seen at one junction end. Other DNA sequences of this sample code for an identical CDR3. J is TRBJ1-2 and V is TRBV25-1; a possible D gene is TRBD1 (6 bases). Germline assignment: CDR1 MGHDK and CDR2 SYGVNS. The CDR3 has 13 amino acids. DNA of the CDR3: TGTGCTAGCAGTGAAGGGACAATCTATGGCTACACCTTC. It yields the protein CASSEGTIYGYTF.

The chain joins TRBV19 to TRBJ2-2; a possible D gene is TRBD2 (7 bases). Deletions cut 9 bases from V and 6 bases from J, with 17 bases between. Germline CDR1 is LNHDA and CDR2 is SQIVND (reference sequence). The CDR3 extends over 14 amino acids. The CDR3 loop reads CASSEGGPAGELFF. The CDR3 bases are TGTGCCAGCTCGGAGGGGGGGCCTGCCGGGGAGCTGTTTTTT.

The chain employs TRBV5-4 and TRBJ2-5, with TRBD2 matching over 9 bases. The J segment lost 5 bases and the V segment lost 4 bases, leaving 12 bases of the junction unmatched. The CDR3 extends over 16 amino acids. CDR1 and CDR2 (germline): SGHNT, YYREEE (reference sequence). The CDR3 loop reads CASSALSAGGRETQYF. In nucleotides, the CDR3 is TGTGCCAGCAGCGCTTTATCGGCGGGGGGGCGGGAGACCCAGTACTTC.

This chain joins TRBV5-1 and TRBJ2-5; TRBD1 matches at 9 bases. The CDR3 sequence is 14 residues long. Germline V gives CDR1 SGHRS, CDR2 YFSETQ. V lost 6 bases, J lost 4 bases, and 7 bases stayed unmatched. CDR3 coding DNA: TGCGCCAGCAAGGGACAGGGCATCCGAGAGACCCAGTACTTC. As protein: CASKGQGIRETQYF.

The chain uses TRBV2 and TRBJ1-2; weak D call: TRBD1 (6 bases). Germline V gives CDR1 SNHLY, CDR2 FYNNEI. The CDR3 is 14 residues long. V was cut by 3 bases and J by 6 bases, with 14 bases left in between. CDR3 sequence: CASSEQGSWNGYTF. For the CDR3, the DNA is TGTGCCAGCAGTGAGCAGGGGTCCTGGAATGGCTACACCTTC. The complete variable domain, with remaining parts taken from reference TRBV2 and TRBJ1-2, reads EPEVTQTPSHQVTQMGQEVILRCVPISNHLYFYWYRQILGQKVEFLVSFYNNEISEKSEIFDDQFSVERPDGSNFTLKIRSTKLEDSAMYFCASSEQGSWNGYTFGSGTRLTVV.

The V gene is TRBV5-6, the J gene TRBJ1-2; D unresolved. CDR3 length: 16 residues. V was clipped by 2 bases and J by 8 bases, with 22 bases between them. Germline CDR1 SGHDT, CDR2 YYEEEE. CDR3 DNA sequence: TGTGCCAGCAGCTTTACGGGAGCGCCACAGCCCGGGGGCTACACCTTC. Amino acids: CASSFTGAPQPGGYTF.